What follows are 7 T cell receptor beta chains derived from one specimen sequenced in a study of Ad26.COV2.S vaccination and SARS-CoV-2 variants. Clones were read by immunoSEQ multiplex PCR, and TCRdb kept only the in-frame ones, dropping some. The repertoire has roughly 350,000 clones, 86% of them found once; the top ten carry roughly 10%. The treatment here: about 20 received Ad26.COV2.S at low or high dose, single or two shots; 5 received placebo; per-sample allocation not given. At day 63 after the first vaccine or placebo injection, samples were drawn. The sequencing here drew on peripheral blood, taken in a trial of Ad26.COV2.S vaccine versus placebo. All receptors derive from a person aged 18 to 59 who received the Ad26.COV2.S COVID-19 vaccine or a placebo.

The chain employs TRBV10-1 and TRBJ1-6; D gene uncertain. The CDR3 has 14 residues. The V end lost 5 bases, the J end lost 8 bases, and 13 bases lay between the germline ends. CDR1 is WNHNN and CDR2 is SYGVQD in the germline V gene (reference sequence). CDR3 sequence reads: CASSPGVVDSPLHF. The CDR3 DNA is TGCGCCAGCAGTCCGGGAGTGGTAGATTCACCCCTCCACTTT.

CDR3 coding DNA: TGCGCCAGCAGCCCCAGTTCGACAGCCTACGAGCAGTACTTC. Protein sequence: CASSPSSTAYEQYF. This rearrangement joins TRBV4-1 to TRBJ2-7; D possibly corresponds to TRBD1 (5 bases). Trimming removed 4 bases from V and 2 bases from J, with 12 bases in between. Germline V gene data show CDR1 as MGHRA and CDR2 as YSYEKL. The CDR3 loop spans 14 amino acids.

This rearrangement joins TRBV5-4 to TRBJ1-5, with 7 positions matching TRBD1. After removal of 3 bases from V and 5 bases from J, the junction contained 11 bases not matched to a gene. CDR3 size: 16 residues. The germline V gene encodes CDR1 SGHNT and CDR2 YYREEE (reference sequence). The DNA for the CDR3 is TGTGCCAGCAGCTGCGGGACAGAGTTGGAGGATCAGCCCCAGCATTTT. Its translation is CASSCGTELEDQPQHF.

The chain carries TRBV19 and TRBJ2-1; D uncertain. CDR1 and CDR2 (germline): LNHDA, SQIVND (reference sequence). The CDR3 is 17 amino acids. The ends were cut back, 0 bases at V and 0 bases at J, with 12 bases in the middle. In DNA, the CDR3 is TGTGCCAGTAGTATAGATGTGGGATTAGACTCCTACAATGAGCAGTTCTTC. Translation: CASSIDVGLDSYNEQFF.

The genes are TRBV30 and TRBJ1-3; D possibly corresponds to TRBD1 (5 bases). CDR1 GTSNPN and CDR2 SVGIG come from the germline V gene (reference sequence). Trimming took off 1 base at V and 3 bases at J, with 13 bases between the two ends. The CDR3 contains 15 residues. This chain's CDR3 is CAWSATGASGNTIYF. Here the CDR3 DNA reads TGTGCCTGGAGTGCAACCGGGGCGAGTGGAAACACCATATATTTT.

The CDR3, as DNA: TGTGCCAGCAGTCCCCAGTCGAATGAGCAGTTCTTC. This sequence encodes CASSPQSNEQFF. The chain is built from TRBV6-5 and TRBJ2-1; D not certain. Per germline, CDR1 MNHEY and CDR2 SVGAGI. Trimming took off 5 bases at V and 7 bases at J, with 9 bases between the two ends. The CDR3 covers 12 residues.

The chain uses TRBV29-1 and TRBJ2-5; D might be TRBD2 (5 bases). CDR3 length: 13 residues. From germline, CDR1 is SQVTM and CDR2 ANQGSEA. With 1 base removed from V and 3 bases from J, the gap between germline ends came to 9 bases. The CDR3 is CSVEAGIEETQYF. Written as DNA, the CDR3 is TGCAGCGTTGAAGCGGGGATCGAAGAGACCCAGTACTTC. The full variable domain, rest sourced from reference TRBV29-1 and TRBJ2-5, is SAVISQKPSRDICQRGTSLTIQCQVDSQVTMMFWYRQQPGQSLTLIATANQGSEATYESGFVIDKFPISRPNLTFSTLTVSNMSPEDSSIYLCSVEAGIEETQYFGPGTRLLVL.